The T cell receptor beta chain described here comes from a study of T cells after somatic rescue of genetic block. CDR3 size: 13 residues. Germline values: CDR1 MNHNS, CDR2 SASEGT. V lost 3 bases and J 15 bases, leaving 18 bases between the germline ends. Clones were read by immunoSEQ multiplex PCR, and TCRdb kept only the in-frame ones, dropping some. The sample lists around 14,000 clones; 70% to 85% were seen once. This TCR came from a boy aged 5-17 years. The sequenced sample was peripheral blood mononuclear cells (PBMCs). The chain joins TRBV6-1 to TRBJ2-1; D gene uncertain. Written as DNA, the CDR3 is TGTGCCAGCAGTGAGGACCCCCTCCCGAAGTGGTTCTTC. This sequence encodes CASSEDPLPKWFF.